Detailed here is one T cell receptor (beta chain). Its matching antigen is unknown. Sequencing libraries made from TCR beta cDNA carried unique molecular identifiers. Starting from approximately 0.95 to 9.8 million T cells, the study yielded roughly 0.5 million cDNA molecules. TCRdb recomputed calls from the PCR reads with MiXCR, one row per CDR3 protein. Among 350,000 to 500,000 distinct CDR3 sequences, roughly 40% were seen once, and the ten largest hold 7.6%. This record belongs to a study of post-analysis software for immune sequencing data. This CDR3 is built from 11 residues. Per germline, CDR1 DFQATT and CDR2 SNEGSKA (reference sequence). J lost 9 bases, V lost 5 bases, and 2 bases had no gene match. Study-wide results and caveats: When the samples were clustered directly with F measure, those that had been prepared in the same batch showed strong co-clustering. A few TRBV segments appeared more often in patients than in controls, and TRBV5-6, TRBV5-1 and TRBV20-1 were among these. Controls showed significantly higher normalized Chao1 diversity than did multiple sclerosis patients.

The clonotype comes from a girl aged 2 to 9 with multiple sclerosis. Input material: blood. The chain employs TRBV20-1 and TRBJ2-1; 9 bases match TRBD2. CDR3 bases: TGCAGTGCTTATAGCGGGAGTGAGCAGTTCTTC. Residues: CSAYSGSEQFF.